This T cell receptor beta chain is drawn from a study of blood T cell repertoires in COVID-19. Study-wide context: The samples span acute and convalescent COVID-19 from the United States, Italy and Spain. Nucleic acid was either cDNA or gDNA, and it came from T cells, B-cell-depleted T cells, or PBMCs.

Germline V gene lookup returns CDR1 SGHNT and CDR2 YYREEE (reference sequence). CDR3 length: 13 amino acids. V was clipped by 1 base and J by 2 bases, with 6 bases between them. Per the original methods: For nucleated cells, counts were estimated from reference gene primer amplification. Data came from immunoSEQ multiplex PCR; TCRdb stores just in-frame clones and leaves some out. V and J calls and clone size follow that table, whereas D and trimming were derived from the DNA. The sample has roughly 65,000 clones, roughly 86% seen once. The J gene is TRBJ2-5, the V gene TRBV5-4; D is perhaps TRBD1 (5 bases). This clonotype originated in an older woman with acute or convalescent COVID-19. The sequencing sample was made of peripheral blood. CDR3 loop: CASSLKGQETQYF. The CDR3 DNA sequence: TGTGCCAGCAGCTTGAAGGGGCAAGAGACCCAGTACTTC.